The clone carrying this T cell receptor beta chain was observed a few times. The source of the sample is a study of shared T cell receptors in the human thymus. Looked up from germline, CDR1 is LNHDA and CDR2 is SQIVND (reference sequence). The CDR3 has 16 residues. V shed 5 bases, J shed 4 bases, and the junction held 11 bases outside the gene matches. Repertoires were generated with immunoSEQ multiplex PCR, while TCRdb's copy carries only in-frame clones and drops some. Counted here are 500,000 to 750,000 clones, around 89% occurring once; the ten biggest clones make up over 0.008%. The sample was also reused in another study, on human thymus T cells.

This rearrangement joins TRBV19 to TRBJ2-3, with 8 nucleotides matching TRBD2. Material for sequencing was thymocytes. The source of this sequence is a boy less than two years old with a congenital heart defect. For the CDR3, the DNA is TGTGCCAGTAGTCCTGTAGCGGGATCGCACCCAGATACGCAGTATTTT. This sequence encodes CASSPVAGSHPDTQYF.